These 2 T cell receptor beta chains were sequenced from one sample in a study of shared clonotypes between healthy human individuals. Method: immunoSEQ multiplex PCR; TCRdb's copy keeps in-frame clones and lacks some. The sample lists about 1.5 million clones; around 95% were seen once. Sequenced: naive CD4+ T cells sorted from blood. Subset in this sample: CD45RA+ positively selected. All receptors come from a man aged 30-40 years in good health.

The V gene is TRBV15, the J gene TRBJ2-4, with no clear D. The CDR3 consists of 14 residues. Germline lookup yields CDR1 LNHNV and CDR2 YYDKDF (reference sequence). V was shortened by 6 bases and J by 5 bases, with 14 bases between the two germline ends. The CDR3 nucleotides read TGTGCCACCAGTGAAAAAGGGTGGCAAAACATTCAGTACTTC. Encoded protein: CATSEKGWQNIQYF.

This chain links TRBV30 with TRBJ2-7; TRBD2 matches 12 bases. V was clipped by 0 bases and J by 7 bases; unmatched bases: 10. The CDR3 contains 16 residues. CDR1 is GTSNPN and CDR2 is SVGIG in the germline V gene (reference sequence). The CDR3 nucleotides read TGTGCCTGGAGTGTTCGGCGACTAGCGGGAGACAGGGAGCAGTACTTC. Its translation: CAWSVRRLAGDREQYF.